This T cell receptor (beta chain) derives from a study of spatial heterogeneity in lung cancer. For the study at large: Median follow-up for sequenced PBMC samples was around two years after resection, when such samples existed. Study-level findings and limits: At tumor resection, ubiquitous expanded TCRs were detected in blood more often than later.

Time point in this sample: blood at routine non-recurrence follow-up after resection. Unsorted whole RNA samples from tumor, nontumor lung or frozen PBMC were sequenced. This clonotype came up many times. What it binds is not known. A distinct unique molecular identifier was carried by each TCR cDNA molecule. Each CDR3 protein is one row after TCRdb ran MiXCR on the 5' RACE reads. Of around 40,000 distinct CDR3 sequences in the sample, 6% to 9.5% were seen once. Deletions cut 6 bases from V and 9 bases from J, with 18 bases between. CDR1 is DFQATT, CDR2 SNEGSKA, per germline (reference sequence). The CDR3 spans 13 residues.

The receptor comes from a male donor with early-stage non-small cell lung cancer. The gene calls are TRBV20-1 and TRBJ2-1; D is unclear. The material was PBMCs, obtained at follow-up. The CDR3 region has the DNA TGCAGTGCAGGCGCAATGGTGGGCAGTGAGCAGTTCTTC. Residues: CSAGAMVGSEQFF.